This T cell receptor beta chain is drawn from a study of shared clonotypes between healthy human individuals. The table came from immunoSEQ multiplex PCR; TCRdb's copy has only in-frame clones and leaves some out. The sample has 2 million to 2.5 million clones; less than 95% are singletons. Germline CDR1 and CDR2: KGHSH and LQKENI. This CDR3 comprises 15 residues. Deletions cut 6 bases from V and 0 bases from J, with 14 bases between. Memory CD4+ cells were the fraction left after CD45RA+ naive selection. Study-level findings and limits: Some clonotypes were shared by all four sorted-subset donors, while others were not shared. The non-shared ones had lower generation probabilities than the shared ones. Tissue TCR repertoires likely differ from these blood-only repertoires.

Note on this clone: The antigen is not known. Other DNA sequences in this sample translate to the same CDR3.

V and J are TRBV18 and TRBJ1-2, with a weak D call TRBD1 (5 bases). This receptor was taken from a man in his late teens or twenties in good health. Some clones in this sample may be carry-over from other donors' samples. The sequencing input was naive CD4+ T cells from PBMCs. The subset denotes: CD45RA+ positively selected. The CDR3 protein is CASSPGRGANYGYTF. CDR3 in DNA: TGTGCCAGCTCCCCCGGACGAGGGGCTAACTATGGCTACACCTTC.